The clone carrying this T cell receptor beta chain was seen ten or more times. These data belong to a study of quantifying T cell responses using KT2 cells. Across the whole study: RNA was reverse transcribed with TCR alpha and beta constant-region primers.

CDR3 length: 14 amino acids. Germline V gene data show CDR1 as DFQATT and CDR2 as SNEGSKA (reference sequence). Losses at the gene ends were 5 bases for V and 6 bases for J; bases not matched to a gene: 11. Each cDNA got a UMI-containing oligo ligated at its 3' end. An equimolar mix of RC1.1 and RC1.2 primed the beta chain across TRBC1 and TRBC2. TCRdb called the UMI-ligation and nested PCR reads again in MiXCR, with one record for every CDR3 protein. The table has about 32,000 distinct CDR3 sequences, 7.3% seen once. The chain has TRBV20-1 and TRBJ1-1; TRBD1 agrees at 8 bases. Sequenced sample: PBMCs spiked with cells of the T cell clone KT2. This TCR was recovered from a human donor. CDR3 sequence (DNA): TGCAGTGCTCTTCCGGGACAGGATTTTGCTGAAGCTTTCTTT. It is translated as CSALPGQDFAEAFF.